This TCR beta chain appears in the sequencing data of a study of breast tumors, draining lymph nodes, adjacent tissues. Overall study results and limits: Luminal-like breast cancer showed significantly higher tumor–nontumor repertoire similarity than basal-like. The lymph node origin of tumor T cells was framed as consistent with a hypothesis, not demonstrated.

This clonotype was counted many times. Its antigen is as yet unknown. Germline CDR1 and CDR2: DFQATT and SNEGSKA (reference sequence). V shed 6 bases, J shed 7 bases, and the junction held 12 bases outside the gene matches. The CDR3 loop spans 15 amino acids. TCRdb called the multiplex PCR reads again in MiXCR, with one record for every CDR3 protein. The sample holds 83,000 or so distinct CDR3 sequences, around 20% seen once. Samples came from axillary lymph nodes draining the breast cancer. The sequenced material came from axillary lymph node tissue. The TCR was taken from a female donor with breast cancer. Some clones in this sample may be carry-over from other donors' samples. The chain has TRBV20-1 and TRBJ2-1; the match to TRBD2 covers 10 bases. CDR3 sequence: CSAKPTSGLYNEQFF. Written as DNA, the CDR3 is TGCAGTGCCAAGCCGACTAGCGGGTTGTATAATGAGCAGTTCTTC.